Presented here are 10 T cell receptor beta chains from one specimen sequenced in a study of early stage breast cancer tumors. Assay used: immunoSEQ multiplex PCR; TCRdb lists only in-frame clones, some missing. The repertoire holds some 48,000 clones, with 83% as singletons. The sample was blood. The receptors come from a person in their fifties with breast cancer.

The V call is TRBV5-1, the J call TRBJ2-1; 11 nucleotides match TRBD1. Losses at the gene ends were 3 bases for V and 4 bases for J; bases not matched to a gene: 3. CDR1 is SGHRS, CDR2 YFSETQ, per germline. The CDR3 spans 15 residues. The CDR3 here is CASSWGQGGYNEQFF. In nucleotides, the CDR3 is TGCGCCAGCAGCTGGGGACAGGGGGGTTACAATGAGCAGTTCTTC. The complete variable domain, with remaining parts taken from reference TRBV5-1 and TRBJ2-1, reads KAGVTQTPRYLIKTRGQQVTLSCSPISGHRSVSWYQQTPGQGLQFLFEYFSETQRNKGNFPGRFSGRQFSNSRSEMNVSTLELGDSALYLCASSWGQGGYNEQFFGPGTRLTVL.

Written as DNA, the CDR3 is TGCGCCAGCAGCCACGCAGGGGGCCACTCTGGAAACACCATATATTTT. Encoded protein: CASSHAGGHSGNTIYF. The rearrangement uses TRBV5-1 and TRBJ1-3, with 8 bases aligning to TRBD1. Germline values: CDR1 SGHRS, CDR2 YFSETQ. Unmatched junction bases numbered 6, after V lost 4 bases and J lost 0 bases. The CDR3 is made up of 16 amino acids.

The CDR3 DNA reads TGCGCCAGCAGCCATACGAACTGGGATGAGCAGTTCTTC. Protein product: CASSHTNWDEQFF. This chain links TRBV4-3 with TRBJ2-1; D is undetermined. The CDR3 runs 13 residues. V was cut by 3 bases and J by 8 bases, with 11 bases left in between. The germline CDR1 and CDR2 sequences are LGHNA and YSLEER.

The rearrangement links TRBV5-1 to TRBJ1-4; 8 bases are a match to TRBD1. V lost 4 bases and J lost 8; bases outside the gene matches: 7. Germline assignment: CDR1 SGHRS and CDR2 YFSETQ. The CDR3 extends over 14 amino acids. CDR3 amino acids: CASSGQGASEKLFF. In DNA form, the CDR3 reads TGCGCCAGCAGCGGCCAGGGGGCCAGCGAAAAACTGTTTTTT.

Here the CDR3 DNA reads TGTGCCAGCAGCTTCCCATCTAGGAGGGTTTACAATGAGCAGTTCTTC. This gives the protein CASSFPSRRVYNEQFF. V and J are TRBV7-9 and TRBJ2-1; possibly TRBD2 for D (6 bases). Germline V gives CDR1 SEHNR, CDR2 FQNEAQ (reference sequence). The CDR3 loop spans 16 amino acids. V was shortened by 3 bases and J by 4 bases, with 16 bases between the two germline ends.

In this sample, this clone turned up a few times. The V call is TRBV7-2, the J call TRBJ2-2; TRBD1 is a possible D gene (6 bases). With 6 bases removed from V and 0 bases from J, the gap between germline ends came to 11 bases. The CDR3 has 15 residues. Germline V gives CDR1 SGHTA, CDR2 FQGNSA. CDR3 in amino acids: CASRLGTTNTGELFF. In nucleotides, the CDR3 is TGTGCCAGCAGACTCGGGACAACGAACACCGGGGAGCTGTTTTTT.

There are a few counts of this clone. Other DNA sequences within the sample encode an identical CDR3. The chain links TRBV7-9 to TRBJ1-1; D unresolved. The CDR3 extends over 13 amino acids. V was clipped by 0 bases and J by 1 base, with 3 bases between them. Germline CDR1 and CDR2: SEHNR and FQNEAQ (reference sequence). As DNA, the CDR3 is TGTGCCAGCAGCTTAGCGGGGAACACTGAAGCTTTCTTT. Its protein is CASSLAGNTEAFF.

The chain is built from TRBV9 and TRBJ1-4, with 11 bases fitting TRBD1. Germline lookup yields CDR1 SGDLS and CDR2 YYNGEE. V was pared by 2 bases and J by 8 bases, with 11 bases of the junction left unmatched. The CDR3 sequence is 17 residues long. The CDR3 region has the DNA TGTGCCAGCAGCGTCGGGACAGGGGGTGCGGTTGGAGAAAAACTGTTTTTT. Protein sequence: CASSVGTGGAVGEKLFF.

This rearrangement joins TRBV7-9 to TRBJ1-4; the match to TRBD1 covers 7 bases. CDR3 length: 14 residues. The germline V gene has CDR1 SEHNR and CDR2 FQNEAQ (reference sequence). V shed 5 bases and J 4 bases; nucleotides not matched to a gene: 4. Here the CDR3 reads CASSVGTVNEKLFF. The CDR3 nucleotides read TGTGCCAGCAGCGTCGGGACAGTTAATGAAAAACTGTTTTTT.

V gene TRBV21-1 combines with J gene TRBJ1-5; no DNA check was done on the table's D call, TRBD1. TRBV21-1 represents a pseudogene. The CDR3 is 19 amino acids. The CDR3 is CASSITGDPPRMGNQPQHF. The DNA for the CDR3 is TGTGCCAGCAGCATTACAGGGGATCCCCCTAGAATGGGCAATCAGCCCCAGCATTTT.